Below, 14 T cell receptor beta chains from the same sample are listed, as sequenced in a study of PD-1 blockade in classical Hodgkin lymphoma. Time point here: cycle 4 day 1 (C4D1), after about 6 weeks of nivolumab. Each patient's relapse followed autologous stem cell transplantation, and brentuximab vedotin exposure varied. TCRdb's table, derived via immunoSEQ multiplex PCR, lists solely in-frame clones and lacks some. The repertoire consists of 40,000 to 50,000 clones, with 60% to 80% occurring once and the leading ten covering approximately 2.4%. The source was peripheral blood mononuclear cells (PBMCs), collected before the fourth cycle of nivolumab. Source of these receptors: a human donor with classical Hodgkin lymphoma.

In its sample, this clone was seen a few times. The chain couples TRBV27 to TRBJ1-4; D not resolved. From germline, CDR1 is MNHEY and CDR2 SMNVEV (reference sequence). Trimming removed 4 bases at V and 8 bases at J, with 14 bases between. The CDR3 consists of 14 residues. CDR3 sequence: CASSSLVDYEKLFF. DNA of the CDR3: TGTGCCAGCAGTTCCCTCGTTGATTACGAAAAACTGTTTTTT.

This clone was observed a handful of times. This chain joins TRBV2 and TRBJ2-1, with TRBD1 identical over 10 bases. Germline V lookup: CDR1 SNHLY, CDR2 FYNNEI. This CDR3 contains 15 residues. After removal of 6 bases from V and 8 bases from J, the junction contained 10 bases not matched to a gene. The CDR3 region has the DNA TGTGCCAGCAGCGAGGACAGGGGGGGTGGCTATGAGCAGTTCTTC. Amino acids: CASSEDRGGGYEQFF.

This sequence joins TRBV5-6 and TRBJ1-1; D is possibly TRBD1 (6 bases). This CDR3 contains 13 residues. CDR1 and CDR2 (germline): SGHDT, YYEEEE. V dropped 2 bases and J dropped 6 bases, with 11 bases sitting between them. The CDR3 reads CASSLVGGAEAFF. The CDR3 nucleotides are TGTGCCAGCAGCTTAGTAGGGGGGGCTGAAGCTTTCTTT.

V and J are TRBV4-1 and TRBJ2-3, with D perhaps matching TRBD2 (5 bases). The CDR3 covers 18 residues. The germline V gene encodes CDR1 MGHRA and CDR2 YSYEKL. V gave up 1 base and J gave up 2 bases, with 19 bases separating them. DNA for the CDR3: TGCGCCAGCAGCCAAGGCCCAGGACTCGTTTTTTCCACAGATACGCAGTATTTT. It specifies CASSQGPGLVFSTDTQYF.

This clone appeared once. The V and J genes are TRBV9 and TRBJ2-7, with a weak D call TRBD2 (5 bases). Germline loops: CDR1 SGDLS, CDR2 YYNGEE. This CDR3 comprises 16 residues. The V end lost 2 bases, the J end lost 3 bases, and 18 bases lay between the germline ends. CDR3 amino acids: CASSVSPGSGIYEQYF. CDR3 nucleotide sequence: TGTGCCAGCAGCGTCTCCCCTGGATCGGGAATCTACGAGCAGTACTTC.

V gene TRBV7-2 combines with J gene TRBJ2-1; 8 nucleotides align to TRBD2. CDR1 and CDR2 (germline): SGHTA, FQGNSA. The CDR3 covers 15 residues. V was clipped by 5 bases and J by 2 bases; unmatched bases: 5. The chain's CDR3 is CASSRPGGPYNEQFF. The CDR3 coding sequence is TGTGCCAGCAGCCGCCCGGGGGGGCCCTACAATGAGCAGTTCTTC.

The chain is built from TRBV5-6 and TRBJ1-2, with D perhaps TRBD1 (5 bases). CDR1 and CDR2 (germline): SGHDT, YYEEEE. The germline V and J ends were trimmed by 0 bases and 8 bases, with 11 bases remaining between them. This CDR3 is built from 13 residues. The CDR3 protein is CASSLDGAWGYTF. CDR3 DNA: TGTGCCAGCAGCTTGGACGGGGCGTGGGGCTACACCTTC.

The sample holds a few counts of this clone. The J gene is TRBJ2-3, the V gene TRBV7-9; 7 bases align to TRBD2. V trimming: 6 bases; J trimming: 6 bases; junction bases outside the gene matches: 9. In germline, CDR1 is SEHNR, CDR2 FQNEAQ (reference sequence). This CDR3 contains 14 residues. The CDR3 region is CASRHPRAGDTQYF. The CDR3 coding sequence is TGTGCCAGCAGACACCCCCGAGCGGGGGATACGCAGTATTTT.

The chain employs TRBV27 and TRBJ1-1, with D tentatively TRBD1 (5 bases). The CDR3 covers 14 residues. V lost 6 bases to trimming and J lost 2 bases, with 13 bases between them. Germline loops: CDR1 MNHEY, CDR2 SMNVEV (reference sequence). The CDR3 region has the DNA TGTGCCAGCAGACCGGGACTCCCCAACACTGAAGCTTTCTTT. The encoded protein is CASRPGLPNTEAFF.

The chain joins TRBV2 to TRBJ1-1, with D hard to call. CDR1 SNHLY and CDR2 FYNNEI come from the germline V gene. V dropped 6 bases and J dropped 5 bases, with 16 bases sitting between them. The CDR3 has 14 amino acids. This CDR3 is CASSGVWARTEAFF. In nucleotides, the CDR3 is TGTGCCAGCAGCGGAGTTTGGGCGCGGACTGAAGCTTTCTTT.

This clone is categorized as medium-sized (0.01 to 0.1%). The chain has TRBV5-1 and TRBJ2-7, with unresolved D. Germline values: CDR1 SGHRS, CDR2 YFSETQ. CDR3 length: 13 amino acids. Between the trimmed V and J ends, which lost 4 bases and 1 base, there was a span of 9 bases. The CDR3 protein is CASSSELSYEQYF. Written as DNA, the CDR3 is TGCGCCAGCAGCAGTGAGCTTTCCTACGAGCAGTACTTC. The full variable domain, with the rest looked up from reference TRBV5-1 and TRBJ2-7, is KAGVTQTPRYLIKTRGQQVTLSCSPISGHRSVSWYQQTPGQGLQFLFEYFSETQRNKGNFPGRFSGRQFSNSRSEMNVSTLELGDSALYLCASSSELSYEQYFGPGTRLTVT.

This sequence joins TRBV19 and TRBJ1-4; D possibly corresponds to TRBD1 (5 bases). Germline CDR1 and CDR2: LNHDA and SQIVND (reference sequence). Trimming took off 5 bases at V and 0 bases at J, with 13 bases between the two ends. This CDR3 has 16 residues. CDR3 bases: TGTGCCAGTAGTTCTAGACAGCTTGCAACTAATGAAAAACTGTTTTTT. The encoded protein is CASSSRQLATNEKLFF.

The J gene is TRBJ1-4, the V gene TRBV19, with TRBD1 identical over 10 bases. The CDR3 contains 14 residues. Germline CDR1 reads LNHDA; CDR2 reads SQIVND (reference sequence). Trimming cost V 7 bases and J 8 bases; bases outside gene matches: 7. The CDR3 sequence is CASKWDRGGEKLFF. DNA for the CDR3: TGTGCCAGTAAATGGGACAGGGGCGGCGAAAAACTGTTTTTT.

The chain combines TRBV6-6 with TRBJ2-7, with TRBD1 matching 9 bases. The CDR3 runs 14 residues. V lost 5 bases to trimming and J lost 6 bases; unmatched junction nucleotides: 8. The V gene's germline CDR1 is MNHNY and CDR2 SVGAGI (reference sequence). The CDR3, as DNA: TGTGCCAGCAGTAATGGGGGGACAGGGCTCGAGCAGTACTTC. Translating gives CASSNGGTGLEQYF.